This T cell receptor (beta chain) appears in the sequencing data of a study of response to subunit inactivated influenza vaccine. General study points: Authors suggested few new T cells are recruited by each seasonal influenza vaccination.

Germline CDR1 reads MDHEN; CDR2 reads SYDVKM. J lost 6 bases, V lost 1 base, and 10 bases had no gene match. The CDR3 runs 16 residues. MiXCR, run by TCRdb on the RT-PCR reads, gives a single entry per CDR3 protein. Here the sample spans about 780,000 distinct CDR3 sequences, under 20% being singletons. In the case of this clonotype: Its antigen is unidentified.

The gene calls are TRBV28 and TRBJ2-7; 9 bases line up with TRBD1. The sequence derives from a man aged 50 to 60 who received an inactivated influenza vaccine. The source material was PBMCs from blood, sampled 4 to 6 days after vaccination. CDR3 sequence (DNA): TGTGCCAGCAGTTTATCATCGGGACAGGGTACCGCCGAGCAGTACTTC. Protein: CASSLSSGQGTAEQYF.